One sample yielded the 27 T cell receptor beta chains listed below, sequenced in a study of T cell responses to AZD1222 COVID-19 vaccine. TCRdb's table, derived via immunoSEQ multiplex PCR, lists solely in-frame clones and lacks some. The sample comprises around 140,000 clones, 75% to 95% of which are singletons, and about 1.9% rests with the top ten. Source: peripheral blood, taken 28 days after the second AZD1222 dose. The receptors were gathered from an adult who received the AZD1222 COVID-19 vaccine.

V and J are TRBV24-1 and TRBJ2-1, with 8 bases identical to TRBD2. The germline V gene has CDR1 KGHDR and CDR2 SFDVKD. This CDR3 contains 13 residues. Germline trimming cut 7 bases from V and 2 bases from J; bases unmatched to any gene: 0. CDR3 region: CATSGRAYNEQFF. The CDR3, as DNA: TGTGCCACCAGCGGGAGGGCCTACAATGAGCAGTTCTTC.

The chain joins TRBV5-4 to TRBJ1-3; no clear D. The CDR3 is 12 residues long. V shed 2 bases and J shed 4 bases, with 4 bases lying between them. The germline V gene encodes CDR1 SGHNT and CDR2 YYREEE (reference sequence). The CDR3 reads CASSFNGNTIYF. The CDR3 nucleotides read TGTGCCAGCAGCTTCAACGGAAACACCATATATTTT.

V gene TRBV18 combines with J gene TRBJ1-5; tentative D call: TRBD1 (5 bases). Germline values: CDR1 KGHSH, CDR2 LQKENI. Trimming shortened V by 5 bases and J by 6 bases, and 14 bases separated the two germline ends. The CDR3 is 14 residues long. CDR3 amino acids: CASSTQGFPQPQHF. As DNA, the CDR3 is TGTGCCAGCTCAACCCAGGGTTTTCCTCAGCCCCAGCATTTT.

The genes are TRBV2 and TRBJ1-2, with 7 positions matching TRBD1. The V gene end was trimmed by 6 bases and the J gene end by 7 bases; junction bases not matched to a gene: 8. Germline CDR1 SNHLY, CDR2 FYNNEI. The CDR3 runs to 13 residues. The CDR3 DNA reads as TGTGCCAGCAGACGGACAGGTCTGGGTGGCTACACCTTC. Translation gives CASRRTGLGGYTF.

The CDR3: CAWTAANYGYTF. The DNA of the CDR3 is TGTGCCTGGACCGCGGCTAACTATGGCTACACCTTC. The chain has TRBV30 and TRBJ1-2; D remains unclear. Trimming stripped 4 bases from V and 0 bases from J, with 6 bases between. The CDR3 runs to 12 residues. Per the germline V gene, CDR1 is GTSNPN and CDR2 is SVGIG (reference sequence).

This chain joins TRBV28 and TRBJ1-1; perhaps TRBD1 as D (6 bases). Trimming pared 5 bases from V and 6 bases from J, leaving 10 bases between. There are 12 residues in the CDR3. In germline, CDR1 is MDHEN, CDR2 SYDVKM. The CDR3 DNA follows: TGTGCCAGCAGTCAGACAGGCCCTGAAGCTTTCTTT. Residues: CASSQTGPEAFF.

This rearrangement joins TRBV5-8 to TRBJ2-1, with D possibly TRBD2 on 6 matching bases. Germline CDR1 SGHTS, CDR2 YDEGEE. V lost 5 bases and J 6 bases, leaving 18 bases between the germline ends. This CDR3 has 15 residues. The CDR3 sequence: CASRGWGVSGNEQFF. The DNA of the CDR3 is TGTGCCAGCAGAGGCTGGGGGGTTTCGGGCAATGAGCAGTTCTTC.

CDR3 nucleotide sequence: TGTGCCAGCAGTGGATGGGGGGGCGACTATGGCTACACCTTC. It specifies CASSGWGGDYGYTF. The rearrangement uses TRBV2 and TRBJ1-2, with TRBD1 as a possible D gene (6 bases). The CDR3 runs 14 residues. V was shortened by 4 bases and J by 3 bases, with 12 bases between the two germline ends. Looked up from germline, CDR1 is SNHLY and CDR2 is FYNNEI.

The CDR3, as DNA: TGTGCCATCAGTGAGGTGCGGGGTAGCTCCTACAATGAGCAGTTCTTC. It specifies CAISEVRGSSYNEQFF. The rearrangement uses TRBV10-3 and TRBJ2-1; TRBD2 is a possible D gene (6 bases). Germline V gene data show CDR1 as ENHRY and CDR2 as SYGVKD. This CDR3 is built from 16 residues. Trimming pared 2 bases from V and 0 bases from J, leaving 11 bases between.

This clone has a handful of counts. The chain carries TRBV12-5 and TRBJ1-2; D is perhaps TRBD1 (5 bases). V gave up 5 bases and J gave up 4 bases, with 17 bases separating them. Germline CDR1 is LGHNT and CDR2 is FRNRAP. The CDR3 contains 15 residues. The CDR3 coding sequence is TGTGCTAGTGGTAAGGACACATATCGGGCCTATGGCTACACCTTC. The encoded protein is CASGKDTYRAYGYTF.

This rearrangement joins TRBV4-1 to TRBJ2-1, with D hard to call. V lost 0 bases and J 0 bases, leaving 12 bases between the germline ends. Germline V gives CDR1 MGHRA, CDR2 YSYEKL. This CDR3 region has 17 residues. CDR3 bases: TGCGCCAGCAGCCAAGATCGATGGACGAGCTCCTACAATGAGCAGTTCTTC. The encoded protein is CASSQDRWTSSYNEQFF.

This clone has only one observation. V usage is TRBV30 and J usage is TRBJ1-1; tentative D call: TRBD1 (6 bases). The CDR3 runs to 13 residues. Between the trimmed V and J ends, which lost 2 bases and 6 bases, there was a span of 13 bases. Germline V gene sequence: CDR1 GTSNPN, CDR2 SVGIG (reference sequence). CDR3: CAWSLGRGAEAFF. The CDR3 DNA reads TGTGCCTGGAGTTTAGGCAGGGGCGCTGAAGCTTTCTTT.

This chain links TRBV28 with TRBJ2-3; D is undetermined. Between the trimmed V and J ends, which lost 2 bases and 2 bases, there was a span of 5 bases. The CDR3 length is 13 residues. Germline loops: CDR1 MDHEN, CDR2 SYDVKM. CDR3 nucleotide sequence: TGTGCCAGCAGTTTACCGGCCACAGATACGCAGTATTTT. Protein product: CASSLPATDTQYF. Combining the CDR3 with reference TRBV28 and TRBJ2-3 gives the whole variable domain DVKVTQSSRYLVKRTGEKVFLECVQDMDHENMFWYRQDPGLGLRLIYFSYDVKMKEKGDIPEGYSVSREKKERFSLILESASTNQTSMYLCASSLPATDTQYFGPGTRLTVL.

Comment on this clone: This specimen includes other DNA sequences encoding the same CDR3. This sequence joins TRBV30 and TRBJ1-2, with 8 bases aligning to TRBD1. Germline V gene data show CDR1 as GTSNPN and CDR2 as SVGIG (reference sequence). The CDR3 is 13 amino acids. The ends lost 3 bases at V and 4 bases at J; junction bases unmatched: 4. CDR3 sequence (DNA): TGTGCCTGGAGCCGGGACAGGCCCTATGGCTACACCTTC. Translating it yields CAWSRDRPYGYTF.

The rearrangement joins TRBV28 to TRBJ2-7; TRBD1 aligns across 8 bases. The V and J ends lost 2 bases and 3 bases, in that order; junction bases with no gene match: 3. Germline values: CDR1 MDHEN, CDR2 SYDVKM. The CDR3 length is 14 residues. In DNA form, the CDR3 reads TGTGCCAGCAGTTTAGGGACAGGCCTCTACGAGCAGTACGTC. Translation: CASSLGTGLYEQYV.

The chain's CDR3 is CAAGPGGSYEQYF. The CDR3, as DNA: TGTGCCGCCGGACCCGGGGGGTCCTACGAGCAGTACTTC. This chain links TRBV7-9 with TRBJ2-7; 7 nucleotides agree with TRBD2. V lost 11 bases to trimming and J lost 1 base; unmatched junction nucleotides: 8. CDR1 is SEHNR, CDR2 FQNEAQ, per germline (reference sequence). The CDR3 has 13 amino acids. Together with reference TRBV7-9 and TRBJ2-7, the CDR3 gives the full variable domain: DTGVSQNPRHKITKRGQNVTFRCDPISEHNRLYWYRQTLGQGPEFLTYFQNEAQLEKSRLLSDRFSAERPKGSFSTLEIQRTEQGDSAMYLCAAGPGGSYEQYFGPGTRLTVT.

The CDR3 DNA sequence: TGTGCCAGCAGCTTACAGGGTAGCGGGAGGAATGAGCAGTTCTTC. Translated, it gives CASSLQGSGRNEQFF. The chain joins TRBV7-9 to TRBJ2-1; the match to TRBD2 covers 10 bases. The CDR3 runs 15 residues. The junction had 5 bases not matched to a gene; V was cut back by 2 bases and J by 7 bases. Germline-derived CDR1 and CDR2 are SEHNR and FQNEAQ (reference sequence). Full variable domain (rest looked up from reference TRBV7-9 and TRBJ2-1): DTGVSQNPRHKITKRGQNVTFRCDPISEHNRLYWYRQTLGQGPEFLTYFQNEAQLEKSRLLSDRFSAERPKGSFSTLEIQRTEQGDSAMYLCASSLQGSGRNEQFFGPGTRLTVL.

The genes are TRBV20-1 and TRBJ1-1; D unclear. Germline V gives CDR1 DFQATT, CDR2 SNEGSKA (reference sequence). The CDR3 is 11 amino acids. Between the trimmed V and J ends, which lost 3 bases and 5 bases, there was a span of 7 bases. The CDR3 region has the DNA TGCAGTGCTAGTTTGTGGACTGAAGCTTTCTTT. Protein: CSASLWTEAFF.

This chain uses TRBV19 with TRBJ2-3; no definite D call. Germline V gene sequence: CDR1 LNHDA, CDR2 SQIVND (reference sequence). The CDR3 runs to 14 residues. V was trimmed by 3 bases and J by 5 bases, leaving 12 bases between them. In DNA, the CDR3 is TGTGCCAGTAGTATGATTACACGTGGAGATACGCAGTATTTT. Translation gives CASSMITRGDTQYF.

The chain employs TRBV6-6 and TRBJ1-4; TRBD1 matches 7 bases. The CDR3 consists of 14 residues. Germline CDR1 is MNHNY and CDR2 is SVGAGI (reference sequence). The V segment lost 7 bases and the J segment 7 bases; nucleotides outside the gene matches: 9. The CDR3 DNA reads TGTGCCAGCACTTGGGAGGGGGCGGGTGAAAAACTGTTTTTT. This codes for CASTWEGAGEKLFF.

The chain couples TRBV15 to TRBJ1-2; D call uncertain. CDR3 length equals 13 residues. Trimming pared 0 bases from V and 8 bases from J, leaving 10 bases between. CDR1 and CDR2 (germline): LNHNV, YYDKDF (reference sequence). The CDR3 loop is CATSRDYLGGYTF. CDR3 nucleotide sequence: TGTGCCACCAGCAGAGATTATTTAGGCGGCTACACCTTC.

A single count supports this clone. The J gene is TRBJ1-2, the V gene TRBV12-5, with 11 bases identical to TRBD1. Germline assignment: CDR1 LGHNT and CDR2 FRNRAP. J gave up 8 bases and V 1 base, and 6 bases lay outside the gene matches. This CDR3 contains 15 residues. The CDR3 DNA follows: TGTGCTAGTGGTTTGGAGGACAGGGGGCGTTCGGGCTACACCTTC. The encoded protein is CASGLEDRGRSGYTF.

This chain uses TRBV18 with TRBJ1-3; D may be TRBD1 (6 bases). CDR1 is KGHSH and CDR2 is LQKENI in the germline V gene. V was clipped by 4 bases and J by 0 bases, with 16 bases between them. The CDR3 spans 17 residues. Written as DNA, the CDR3 is TGTGCCAGCTCACAAACGACAGGTCCGGGCTCTGGAAACACCATATATTTT. This encodes CASSQTTGPGSGNTIYF.

J is TRBJ2-7 and V is TRBV28, with a weak D call TRBD1 (6 bases). V gave up 2 bases and J gave up 4 bases, with 9 bases separating them. This CDR3 spans 13 amino acids. The germline gives CDR1 MDHEN, CDR2 SYDVKM. CDR3 nucleotide sequence: TGTGCCAGCAGTTTAGGGGACATATACGAGCAGTACTTC. Protein sequence: CASSLGDIYEQYF.

This chain uses TRBV7-2 with TRBJ1-2, with TRBD1 matching 8 bases. This CDR3 spans 14 amino acids. Germline values: CDR1 SGHTA, CDR2 FQGNSA. The ends lost 5 bases at V and 7 bases at J; junction bases unmatched: 9. The CDR3 spells CASSPGQGARGYTF. The CDR3 bases are TGTGCCAGCAGCCCAGGGCAGGGGGCCCGTGGCTACACCTTC.

J is TRBJ2-1 and V is TRBV9; unclear D gene. Germline V CDR1 and CDR2: SGDLS, YYNGEE. The CDR3 runs 14 residues. V was pared by 0 bases and J by 6 bases, with 10 bases between. CDR3 residues: CASSVVGPPNEQFF. The CDR3 nucleotides are TGTGCCAGCAGCGTAGTTGGTCCTCCCAATGAGCAGTTCTTC.

The chain carries TRBV6-5 and TRBJ1-4, with D hard to call. V lost 5 bases and J 7 bases, leaving 14 bases between the germline ends. CDR3 size: 14 residues. CDR1 is MNHEY, CDR2 SVGAGI, per germline. The CDR3 protein is CASSPGTWSEKLFF. In nucleotides, the CDR3 is TGTGCCAGCAGTCCGGGAACGTGGAGTGAAAAACTGTTTTTT.